The T cell receptor (beta chain) under discussion was sequenced for a study of CD8 T cells in ankylosing spondylitis. Notes on the study in general: The study identified a TCR beta motif of under ten highly homologous variants that appeared characteristic of ankylosing spondylitis blood.

This clonotype came up many times. Its antigen is unknown. CDR1 and CDR2 (germline): SGHRS, YFSETQ. V lost 1 base and J lost 1; bases outside the gene matches: 15. The CDR3 extends over 21 amino acids. TCRdb independently ran MiXCR on the 5' RACE reads; one entry per CDR3 protein. The sample holds fewer than 450,000 distinct CDR3 sequences; 17% are singletons and the top ten take approximately 1%. Input material: blood, either unsorted or a sorted T cell fraction (not recorded which). This chain uses TRBV5-1 with TRBJ2-3, with TRBD2 matching 13 bases. The origin of this receptor is a male donor with ankylosing spondylitis. CDR3 amino acids: CASSLRTSGGRPLRGTDTQYF. In DNA, the CDR3 is TGCGCCAGCAGCTTGAGGACTAGCGGGGGACGACCCCTCCGCGGCACAGATACGCAGTATTTT.